This is a list of T cell receptor beta chains from one sample in a study of blood T cells in healthy people across ages. One entry per CDR3 protein, called by TCRdb with MiXCR from the 5' RACE reads. The repertoire holds about 800,000 distinct CDR3 sequences, with roughly 25% as singletons. The sample was also reused in another study, on T cells of mothers and their children.

The sequencing sample was made of blood. These receptors all come from a boy younger than 18 in good health. The CDR3 runs from the conserved cysteine through the conserved F or W. D genes are given only for firm matches. Clone size is given for some rows only: seen once, a few or many times, or a class if the clone is expanded.

J gene,clone size,V gene,D gene,CDR3 DNA,CDR3 protein
TRBJ2-7,-,TRBV7-2,TRBD1,TGTGCCAGCAGCTCCAGGACAGGGTGGAGCGAGCAGTACTTC,CASSSRTGWSEQYF
TRBJ2-6,-,TRBV7-2,-,TGTGCCAGCAGCAACAGCCACTCTGGGGCCAACGTCCTGACTTTC,CASSNSHSGANVLTF
TRBJ2-5,few,TRBV10-3,-,TGTGCCATCAGTGAGGTCGGAGGGGGAGAGACCCAGTACTTC,CAISEVGGGETQYF
TRBJ2-5,-,TRBV7-2,TRBD1,TGTGCCAGCAGCTTACCTCCCGGACAGGGGGCCATGGAGTACTTC,CASSLPPGQGAMEYF
TRBJ1-6,few,TRBV29-1,TRBD1,TGCAGCGCCGGGACAGGGGGGAATTCACCCCTCCACTTT,CSAGTGGNSPLHF
TRBJ1-2,few,TRBV6-5,TRBD1,TGTGCCAGCAGTTACTCGACTACAGGGGACTATGGCTACACCTTC,CASSYSTTGDYGYTF
TRBJ2-2,-,TRBV11-2,-,TGTGCCAGCAGCTTAGATCCATTGAACACCGGGGAGCTGTTTTTT,CASSLDPLNTGELFF
TRBJ2-7,-,TRBV5-5,-,TGTGCCAGCAGCTTGTCTTCGGCATTGCGGAACTACGAGCAGTACTTC,CASSLSSALRNYEQYF
TRBJ2-5,-,TRBV12-3/TRBV12-4,-,TGTGCCAGCAACCTGTCGGGGGGCCGAGAGACCCAGTACTTC,CASNLSGGRETQYF
TRBJ2-5,few,TRBV11-2,TRBD2,TGTGCCAGCAGCTTAGGGCCCGCGGGGGGATCGGGAGAGACCCAGTACTTC,CASSLGPAGGSGETQYF
TRBJ2-5,-,TRBV6-4,-,TGTGCCAGCAGTGACCCTCGGGCTAGTGGGTACAGAGAGACCCAGTACTTC,CASSDPRASGYRETQYF
TRBJ2-3,once,TRBV4-1,TRBD2,TGCGCCAGCAGCCTCCGGACTAGCGCCCTTTCTAGCACAGATACGCAGTATTTT,CASSLRTSALSSTDTQYF
TRBJ2-5,-,TRBV27,TRBD2,TGTGCCAGCACTTCAAGAGCGGGACTCCAAGAGACCCAGTACTTC,CASTSRAGLQETQYF
TRBJ2-1,-,TRBV7-9,-,TGTGCCAGCAGCTTAGGGGTCAGGGAATTAAATGAGCAGTTCTTC,CASSLGVRELNEQFF
TRBJ1-1,few,TRBV4-3,-,TGCGCCAGCAGCCAGCACAGGGTACGGGACACTGAAGCTTTCTTT,CASSQHRVRDTEAFF
TRBJ2-7,-,TRBV7-2,-,TGTGCCAGCAGCTTATCGCATGAGGACCTCTACGAGCAGTACTTC,CASSLSHEDLYEQYF
TRBJ2-3,few,TRBV6-1,-,TGTGCCAGCAGTGAAGCGTTGGGGGCTGATACGCAGTATTTT,CASSEALGADTQYF
TRBJ2-2,-,TRBV29-1,-,TGCAGCGTTGAAGCTCTTTCGGGGATTAACACCGGGGAGCTGTTTTTT,CSVEALSGINTGELFF
TRBJ1-3,-,TRBV20-1,-,TGCAGTGCTAGAGAACCTAAGGGGATAGGAAACACCATATATTTT,CSAREPKGIGNTIYF